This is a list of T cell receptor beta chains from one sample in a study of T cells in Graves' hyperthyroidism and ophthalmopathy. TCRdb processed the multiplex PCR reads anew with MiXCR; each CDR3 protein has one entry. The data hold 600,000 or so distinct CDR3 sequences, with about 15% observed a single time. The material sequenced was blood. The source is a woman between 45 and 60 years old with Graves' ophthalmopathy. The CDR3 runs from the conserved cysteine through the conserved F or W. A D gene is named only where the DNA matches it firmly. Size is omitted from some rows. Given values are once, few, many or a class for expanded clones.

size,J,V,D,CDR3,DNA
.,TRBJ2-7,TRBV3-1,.,CASSQTGSEQYF,TGTGCCAGCAGCCAAACAGGGAGCGAGCAGTACTTC
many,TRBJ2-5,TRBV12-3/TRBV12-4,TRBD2,CASSFGASGRGGETQYF,TGTGCCAGCAGTTTTGGGGCTAGCGGGAGAGGGGGGGAGACCCAGTACTTC
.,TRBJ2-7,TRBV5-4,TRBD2,CANSLGGSLGEQYF,TGTGCCAACAGCTTGGGAGGGAGCCTGGGCGAGCAGTACTTC
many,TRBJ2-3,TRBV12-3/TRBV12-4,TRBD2,CASSLALGLAGGNTSTDTQYF,TGTGCCAGCAGTTTAGCATTGGGACTAGCGGGAGGCAATACTAGCACAGATACGCAGTATTTT
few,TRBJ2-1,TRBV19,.,CASRSGTLHYNEQFF,TGTGCCAGTAGGTCCGGGACTCTACACTACAATGAGCAGTTCTTC
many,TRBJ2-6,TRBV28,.,CASCPGGRPSDLTF,TGTGCCAGCTGCCCTGGGGGGCGGCCATCGGATTTGACTTTC
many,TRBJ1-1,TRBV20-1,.,CSARDPSGSNTEAFF,TGCAGTGCTAGGGACCCCTCAGGGTCGAACACTGAAGCTTTCTTT
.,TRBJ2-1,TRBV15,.,CATSSLRLEQFF,TGTGCCACCAGCAGCTTGCGTCTTGAGCAGTTCTTC
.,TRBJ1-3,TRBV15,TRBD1,CATSRLDRGQRSPGNTIYF,TGTGCCACCAGCAGACTAGACAGGGGGCAGCGGTCCCCTGGAAACACCATATATTTT
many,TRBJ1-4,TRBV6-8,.,CASSYSYQTRRNEKLFF,TGTGCCAGCAGTTACTCGTACCAGACAAGGCGTAATGAAAAACTGTTTTTT
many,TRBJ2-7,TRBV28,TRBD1,CASSPGGDRGHEQYF,TGTGCCAGCAGTCCTGGGGGGGACAGGGGCCACGAGCAGTACTTC
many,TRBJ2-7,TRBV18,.,CASSRDITEQYF,TGTGCCAGCTCCAGGGACATCACCGAGCAGTACTTC
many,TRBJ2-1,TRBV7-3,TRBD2,CASSFRASGRNEQFF,TGTGCCAGCAGCTTTCGGGCTAGCGGGAGGAATGAGCAGTTCTTC
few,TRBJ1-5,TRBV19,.,CASSYRENQPQHF,TGTGCCAGTAGTTACAGGGAGAATCAGCCCCAGCATTTT
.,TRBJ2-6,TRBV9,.,CASKDRLDSGANVLTF,TGTGCCAGCAAAGACAGGCTAGACTCTGGGGCCAACGTCCTGACTTTC
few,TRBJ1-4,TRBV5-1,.,CASSFVGLGEKLFF,TGCGCCAGCAGCTTTGTCGGTTTAGGGGAAAAACTGTTTTTT
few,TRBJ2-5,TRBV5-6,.,CASSFFSQAGYF,TGTGCCAGCAGCTTTTTCTCCCAGGCCGGGTACTTC
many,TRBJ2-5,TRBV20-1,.,CSARGTIERETQYF,TGCAGTGCTAGAGGGACGATAGAAAGAGAGACCCAGTACTTC
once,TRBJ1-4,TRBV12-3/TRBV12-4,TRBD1,CAGSLQGNEKLFF,TGTGCCGGCAGTTTACAGGGGAATGAAAAACTGTTTTTT
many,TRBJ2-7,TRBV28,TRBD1,CASSLPSDRGGYEQYF,TGTGCCAGCAGTTTACCCTCCGACAGGGGAGGCTACGAGCAGTACTTC
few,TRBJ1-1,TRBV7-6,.,CASSLVMGTPNTEAFF,TGTGCCAGCAGCTTAGTGATGGGGACCCCTAACACTGAAGCTTTCTTT
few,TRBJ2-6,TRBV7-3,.,CASSSSTRSLSGANVLTF,TGTGCCAGCAGCTCATCGACGCGTAGCCTATCTGGGGCCAACGTCCTGACTTTC
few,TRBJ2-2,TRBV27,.,CASSSGDRRNTGELFF,TGTGCCAGCAGTTCGGGGGACAGAAGAAACACCGGGGAGCTGTTTTTT
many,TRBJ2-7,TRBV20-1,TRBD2,CSAREAWGSGRAIYEQYF,TGCAGTGCTAGAGAGGCCTGGGGTAGCGGGAGAGCGATTTACGAGCAGTACTTC
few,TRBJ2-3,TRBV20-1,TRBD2,CSASGRAPVLKYF,TGCAGTGCTAGCGGGAGGGCCCCTGTCCTCAAGTATTTT
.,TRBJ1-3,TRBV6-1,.,CASSLPGSDTIYF,TGTGCCAGCAGCCTCCCAGGGTCGGACACCATATATTTT
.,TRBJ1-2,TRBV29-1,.,CSVDSYTF,TGCAGCGTTGATAGTTACACCTTC
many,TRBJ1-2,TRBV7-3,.,CASSLRSRDGNNYGYTF,TGTGCCAGCAGCTTAAGGAGTCGGGACGGAAATAACTATGGCTACACCTTC
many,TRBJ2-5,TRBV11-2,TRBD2,CASSQRGGDETQYF,TGTGCCAGCAGCCAACGCGGGGGGGACGAGACCCAGTACTTC
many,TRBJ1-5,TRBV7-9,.,CASSSTNGASNQPQHF,TGTGCCAGCAGCTCCACTAATGGTGCGAGCAATCAGCCCCAGCATTTT
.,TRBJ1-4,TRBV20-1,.,CSAQRPRDLNEKLFF,TGCAGTGCTCAACGCCCCAGGGACCTTAATGAAAAACTGTTTTTT
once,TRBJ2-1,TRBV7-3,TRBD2,CASSFWVSGRLDEQFF,TGTGCCAGCAGCTTTTGGGTTAGCGGGAGGCTGGATGAGCAGTTCTTC
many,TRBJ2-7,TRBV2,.,CASSPRTVRGPYEQYF,TGTGCCAGCAGTCCAAGGACCGTCCGGGGTCCCTACGAGCAGTACTTC
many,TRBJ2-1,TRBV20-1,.,CSAKYGSYNEQFF,TGCAGTGCTAAATACGGGAGCTACAATGAGCAGTTCTTC
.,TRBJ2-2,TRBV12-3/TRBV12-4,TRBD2,CASSFRLAGVPGELFF,TGTGCCAGCAGTTTTAGGCTAGCGGGAGTTCCCGGGGAGCTGTTTTTT
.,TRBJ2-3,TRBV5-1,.,CASSSDVTNTDTQYF,TGCGCCAGCAGCTCGGACGTCACTAACACAGATACGCAGTATTTT
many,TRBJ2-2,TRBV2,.,CASRGETGRTGELFF,TGTGCCAGCAGGGGGGAGACAGGAAGGACCGGGGAGCTGTTTTTT
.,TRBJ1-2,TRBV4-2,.,CASSQDASGANYGYTF,TGTGCCAGCAGCCAAGACGCATCGGGAGCTAACTATGGCTACACCTTC
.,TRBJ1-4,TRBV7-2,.,CASSQSRATNEKLFF,TGTGCCAGCAGCCAAAGCCGGGCAACTAATGAAAAACTGTTTTTT
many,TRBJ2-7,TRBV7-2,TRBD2,CASSLTTGGSPSYEQYF,TGTGCCAGCAGCTTGACGACGGGAGGGTCCCCCTCCTACGAGCAGTACTTC
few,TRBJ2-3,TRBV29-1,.,CSAGSGLTDTQYF,TGCAGCGCCGGCTCAGGGCTGACAGATACGCAGTATTTT
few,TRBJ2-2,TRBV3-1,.,CASSQDQSQAPTGELFF,TGTGCCAGCAGCCAAGATCAAAGTCAGGCCCCCACCGGGGAGCTGTTTTTT
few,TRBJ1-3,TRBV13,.,CASSLGPISSGNTIYF,TGTGCCAGCAGCCTTGGACCGATCAGCTCTGGAAACACCATATATTTT
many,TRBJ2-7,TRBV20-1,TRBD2,CSARGLAAYEQYF,TGCAGTGCTAGAGGGCTAGCGGCCTACGAGCAGTACTTC
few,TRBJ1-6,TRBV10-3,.,CAISDRGQNVNSPLHF,TGTGCCATCAGTGATCGGGGGCAGAATGTTAATTCACCCCTCCACTTT